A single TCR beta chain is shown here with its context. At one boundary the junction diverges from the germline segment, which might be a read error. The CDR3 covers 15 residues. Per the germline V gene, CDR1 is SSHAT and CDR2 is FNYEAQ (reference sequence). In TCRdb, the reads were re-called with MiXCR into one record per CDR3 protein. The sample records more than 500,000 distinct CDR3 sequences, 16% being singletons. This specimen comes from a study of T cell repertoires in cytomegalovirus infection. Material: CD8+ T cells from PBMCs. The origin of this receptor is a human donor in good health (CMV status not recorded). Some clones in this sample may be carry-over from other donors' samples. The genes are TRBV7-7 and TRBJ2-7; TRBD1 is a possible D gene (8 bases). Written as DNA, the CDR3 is TGTGCTAGCAGCTTCAGACAGGGGAGGGCCTACGAGCAGTACTTC. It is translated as CASSFRQGRAYEQYF.